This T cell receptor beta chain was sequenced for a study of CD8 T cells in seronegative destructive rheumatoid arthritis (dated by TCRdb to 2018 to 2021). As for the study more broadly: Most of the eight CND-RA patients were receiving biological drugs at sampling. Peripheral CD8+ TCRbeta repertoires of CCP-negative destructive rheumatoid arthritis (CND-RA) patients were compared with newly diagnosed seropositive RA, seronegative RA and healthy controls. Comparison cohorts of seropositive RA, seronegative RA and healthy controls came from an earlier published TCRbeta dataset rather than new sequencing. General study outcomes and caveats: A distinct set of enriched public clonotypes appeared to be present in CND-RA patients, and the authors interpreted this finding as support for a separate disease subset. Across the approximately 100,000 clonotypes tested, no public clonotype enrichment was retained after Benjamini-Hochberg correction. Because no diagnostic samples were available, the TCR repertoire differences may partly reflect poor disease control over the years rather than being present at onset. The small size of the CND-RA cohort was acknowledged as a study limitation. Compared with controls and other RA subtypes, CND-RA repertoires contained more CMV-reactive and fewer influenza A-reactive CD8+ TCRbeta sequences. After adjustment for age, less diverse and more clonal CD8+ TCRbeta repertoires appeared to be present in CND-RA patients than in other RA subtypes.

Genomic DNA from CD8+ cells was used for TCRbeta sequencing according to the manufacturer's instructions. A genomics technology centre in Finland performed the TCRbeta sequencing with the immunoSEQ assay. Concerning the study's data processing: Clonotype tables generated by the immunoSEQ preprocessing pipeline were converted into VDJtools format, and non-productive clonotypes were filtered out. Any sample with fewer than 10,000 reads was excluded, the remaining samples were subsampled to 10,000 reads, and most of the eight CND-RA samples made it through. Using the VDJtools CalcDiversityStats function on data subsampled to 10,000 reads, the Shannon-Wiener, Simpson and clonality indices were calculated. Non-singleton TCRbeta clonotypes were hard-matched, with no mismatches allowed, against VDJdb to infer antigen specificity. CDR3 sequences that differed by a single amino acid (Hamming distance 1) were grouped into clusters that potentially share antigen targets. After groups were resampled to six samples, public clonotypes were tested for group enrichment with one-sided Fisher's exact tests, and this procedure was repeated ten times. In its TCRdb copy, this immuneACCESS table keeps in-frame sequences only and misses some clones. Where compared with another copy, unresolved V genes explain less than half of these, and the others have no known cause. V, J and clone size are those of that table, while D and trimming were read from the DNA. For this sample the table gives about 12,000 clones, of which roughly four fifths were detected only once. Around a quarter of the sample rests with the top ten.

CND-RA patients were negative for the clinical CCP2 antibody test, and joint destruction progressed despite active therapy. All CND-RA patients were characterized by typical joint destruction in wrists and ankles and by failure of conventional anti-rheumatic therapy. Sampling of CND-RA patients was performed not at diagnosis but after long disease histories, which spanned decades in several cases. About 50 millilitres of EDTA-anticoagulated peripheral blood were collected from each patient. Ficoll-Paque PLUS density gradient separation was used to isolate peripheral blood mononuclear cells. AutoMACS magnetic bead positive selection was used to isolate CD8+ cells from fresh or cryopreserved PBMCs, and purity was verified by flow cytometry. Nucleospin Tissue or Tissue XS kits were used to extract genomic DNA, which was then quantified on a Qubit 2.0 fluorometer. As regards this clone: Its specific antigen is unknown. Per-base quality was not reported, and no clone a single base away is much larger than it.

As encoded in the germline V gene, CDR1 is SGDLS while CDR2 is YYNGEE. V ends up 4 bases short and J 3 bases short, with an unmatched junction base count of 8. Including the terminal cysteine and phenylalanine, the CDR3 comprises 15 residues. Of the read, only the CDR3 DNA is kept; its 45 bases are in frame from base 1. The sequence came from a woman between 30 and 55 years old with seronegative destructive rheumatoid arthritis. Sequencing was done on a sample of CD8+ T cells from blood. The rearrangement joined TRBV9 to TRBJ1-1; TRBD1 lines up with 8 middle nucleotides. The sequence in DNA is TGTGCCAGCAGCCCATCACAGGGGGGTTACACTGAAGCTTTCTTT. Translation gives CASSPSQGGYTEAFF.